The 12 T cell receptor beta chains presented below share a single source sample, sequenced in a study of blood T cells in healthy people across ages. With a J-beta primer mix and a sample-barcoded 5' primer, a second PCR ran about 7 to 12 cycles. TCRdb called the 5' RACE reads again in MiXCR, with one record for every CDR3 protein. Of about 1.8 million distinct CDR3 sequences listed, 49% are singletons. The sample consisted of blood. The receptors originated from a woman between 40 and 55 years old in good health.

The J gene is TRBJ2-4, the V gene TRBV13, with 8 bases that match TRBD2. This CDR3 spans 16 amino acids. The germline CDR1 and CDR2 sequences are PRHDT and FYEKMQ (reference sequence). After removal of 5 bases from V and 0 bases from J, the junction contained 6 bases not matched to a gene. The CDR3 DNA reads TGTGCCAGCAGCCCTCCGGGGGGGCCAGCCAAAAACATTCAGTACTTC. Amino acid sequence: CASSPPGGPAKNIQYF.

The genes are TRBV11-2 and TRBJ2-3; possibly TRBD1 for D (5 bases). In germline, CDR1 is SGHAT, CDR2 FQNNGV. The CDR3 length is 15 residues. The ends were cut back, 1 base at V and 5 bases at J, with 13 bases in the middle. The CDR3 DNA follows: TGTGCCAGCAGCTTAGGGGGCTTCGGTTTAGATACGCAGTATTTT. Residues: CASSLGGFGLDTQYF.

The genes are TRBV24-1 and TRBJ2-5; D uncertain. The CDR3 has 14 residues. V was cut by 0 bases and J by 2 bases, with 6 bases left in between. Germline assignment: CDR1 KGHDR and CDR2 SFDVKD. For the CDR3, the DNA is TGTGCCACCAGTGATTTGTCCAGGCAAGAGACCCAGTACTTC. Amino acid sequence: CATSDLSRQETQYF.

The chain's CDR3 is CASSLLVPGNTEAFF. CDR3 DNA sequence: TGCGCCAGCAGCTTGTTGGTCCCCGGGAACACTGAAGCTTTCTTT. The rearrangement joins TRBV5-1 to TRBJ1-1; no definite D call. The germline V and J ends were trimmed by 1 base and 1 base, with 11 bases remaining between them. The CDR3 loop spans 15 amino acids. Germline values: CDR1 SGHRS, CDR2 YFSETQ.

This chain uses TRBV6-2 or TRBV6-3 with TRBJ2-2; D not certain. Trimming removed 7 bases from V and 4 bases from J, with 10 bases in between. CDR1 is MNHEY, CDR2 SVGEGT, per germline. The CDR3 totals 13 residues. In DNA form, the CDR3 reads TGTGCCAGCACTTGGAAGGGCACCGGGGAGCTGTTTTTT. Encoded protein: CASTWKGTGELFF.

This chain joins TRBV3-1 and TRBJ2-3; 12 nucleotides match TRBD2. V lost 0 bases, J lost 5 bases, and 6 bases stayed unmatched. CDR1 is LGHDT, CDR2 YNNKEL, per germline (reference sequence). The CDR3 extends over 17 amino acids. Here the CDR3 DNA reads TGTGCCAGCAGCCAAGATCTAGCGGGGGGGCCTTTAGATACGCAGTATTTT. This sequence encodes CASSQDLAGGPLDTQYF.

The gene calls are TRBV27 and TRBJ1-4, with D possibly TRBD1 on 6 matching bases. Germline values: CDR1 MNHEY, CDR2 SMNVEV (reference sequence). The CDR3 is 14 residues long. Trimming pared 6 bases from V and 8 bases from J, leaving 16 bases between. For the CDR3, the DNA is TGTGCCAGCAGACTCGACAGGATGAGAGAAAAACTGTTTTTT. Its protein is CASRLDRMREKLFF.

The J gene is TRBJ2-3, the V gene TRBV12-3 or TRBV12-4; D gene ambiguous. Trimming took off 5 bases at V and 1 base at J, with 13 bases between the two ends. The CDR3 runs to 15 residues. DNA for the CDR3: TGTGCCAGCAGTCCTTACCCTACAGGCACAGATACGCAGTATTTT. This gives the protein CASSPYPTGTDTQYF.

The rearrangement joins TRBV4-2 to TRBJ2-5, with 12 nucleotides matching TRBD1. The CDR3 consists of 17 residues. Germline V lookup: CDR1 LGHNA, CDR2 YNFKEQ. V trimming: 0 bases; J trimming: 11 bases; junction bases outside the gene matches: 13. The CDR3 sequence is CASSQDPGTGGANEQYF. DNA of the CDR3: TGTGCCAGCAGCCAAGATCCAGGGACAGGGGGCGCGAATGAGCAGTACTTC.

The chain's CDR3 is CASSSPGGGSNLLDTQYF. DNA for the CDR3: TGTGCCAGCAGTTCCCCTGGGGGGGGCTCAAACCTATTAGATACGCAGTATTTT. This chain uses TRBV28 with TRBJ2-3; a possible D gene is TRBD2 (7 bases). The CDR3 is 18 amino acids. Between the trimmed V and J ends, which lost 4 bases and 5 bases, there was a span of 25 bases. CDR1 and CDR2 (germline): MDHEN, SYDVKM.

The V gene is TRBV24-1, the J gene TRBJ2-1; 7 nucleotides line up with TRBD2. V shed 4 bases and J 12 bases; nucleotides not matched to a gene: 14. The V gene's germline CDR1 is KGHDR and CDR2 SFDVKD. CDR3 size: 15 residues. CDR3 sequence: CATSEAGRSSLGQFF. The CDR3 DNA reads TGTGCCACCAGTGAAGCGGGACGGAGTTCTTTGGGGCAGTTCTTC.

This clonotype came up a few times. The chain joins TRBV6-1 to TRBJ2-3; 7 nucleotides align to TRBD1. V was clipped by 4 bases and J by 4 bases; unmatched bases: 5. There are 14 residues in the CDR3. Germline assignment: CDR1 MNHNS and CDR2 SASEGT. The CDR3 is CASSGLQGPDTQYF. CDR3 sequence (DNA): TGTGCCAGCAGTGGATTACAGGGGCCAGATACGCAGTATTTT.